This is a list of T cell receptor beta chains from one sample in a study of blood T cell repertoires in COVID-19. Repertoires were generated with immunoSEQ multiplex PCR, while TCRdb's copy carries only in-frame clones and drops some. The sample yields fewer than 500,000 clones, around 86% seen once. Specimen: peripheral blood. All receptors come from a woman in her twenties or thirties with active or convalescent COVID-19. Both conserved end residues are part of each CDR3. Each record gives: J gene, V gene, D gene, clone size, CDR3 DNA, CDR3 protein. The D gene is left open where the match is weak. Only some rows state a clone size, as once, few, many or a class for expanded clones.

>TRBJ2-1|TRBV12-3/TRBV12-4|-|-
TGTGCCAGCAGTTTTGTTGGCTATGAGCAGTTCTTC
CASSFVGYEQFF
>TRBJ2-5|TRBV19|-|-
TGTGCCAGTAGTGACCGGGAGACAGCCTTCCGGACCCAGTACTTC
CASSDRETAFRTQYF
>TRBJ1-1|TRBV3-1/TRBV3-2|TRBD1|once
TGTGCCAGCAGCCGGGGACAGGCTGTCACTGAAGCTTTCTTT
CASSRGQAVTEAFF
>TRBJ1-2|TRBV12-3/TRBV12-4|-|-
TGTGCCAGCAGAACAGGACAGTACTATGGCTACACCTTC
CASRTGQYYGYTF
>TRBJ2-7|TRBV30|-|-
TGTGCCTGGGGCGGGAATAATTTTTTCGAGCAGTACTTC
CAWGGNNFFEQYF
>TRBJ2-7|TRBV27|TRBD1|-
TGTGCCAGCAGTTCCGGACAGGGGGCTTACGAGCAGTACTTC
CASSSGQGAYEQYF
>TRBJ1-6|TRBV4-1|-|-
TGCGCCAGCAGCCGGGCCAATAATTCACCCCTCCACTTT
CASSRANNSPLHF
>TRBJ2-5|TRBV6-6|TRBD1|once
TGTGCCAGCAGCTCTACAGGGGGAGAGACCCAGTACTTC
CASSSTGGETQYF
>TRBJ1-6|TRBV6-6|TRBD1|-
TGTGCCAGCAGTCCAGGGGGGCAGGGCGACTATAATTCACCCCTCCACTTT
CASSPGGQGDYNSPLHF
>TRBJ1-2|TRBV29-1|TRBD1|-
TGCAGCGTTGTCGGGACAGGGATTGGCTACACCTTC
CSVVGTGIGYTF
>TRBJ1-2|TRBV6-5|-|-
TGTGCCAGCAGTTACACTGGGGCAGATGGCTACACCTTC
CASSYTGADGYTF
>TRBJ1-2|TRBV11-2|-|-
TGTGCCAGCAGCTTATCAGGGCAACTTTTAGATGGCTACACCTTC
CASSLSGQLLDGYTF
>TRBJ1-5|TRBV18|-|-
TGTGCCAGCTCACCACTACGTATACGGGCCGGGGATCAGCCCCAGCATTTT
CASSPLRIRAGDQPQHF
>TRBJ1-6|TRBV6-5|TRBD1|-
TGTGCCAGCAGTTCGCCGGGGACAGGGGTTTCACCCCTCCACTTT
CASSSPGTGVSPLHF
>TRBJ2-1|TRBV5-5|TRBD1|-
TGTGCCAGCAGCTTTGGGACAGGCCCCGGGGGAGAGCAGTTCTTC
CASSFGTGPGGEQFF
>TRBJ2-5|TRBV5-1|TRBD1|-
TGCGCCAGCAGCACCAGGACAGGGGGCTGGGAAGAGACCCAGTACTTC
CASSTRTGGWEETQYF
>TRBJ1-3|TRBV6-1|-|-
TGTGCCAGCAGTGAGAGTAGCGGGTTAGAGAACACCATATATTTT
CASSESSGLENTIYF
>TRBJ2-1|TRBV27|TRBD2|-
TGTGCCAGCAGTTTGGTTAGCGGGAGTCCCTACAATGAGCAGTTCTTC
CASSLVSGSPYNEQFF
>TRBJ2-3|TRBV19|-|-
TGTGCCAGTAGGCGCGCGGGGGCAAGCACAGATACGCAGTATTTT
CASRRAGASTDTQYF
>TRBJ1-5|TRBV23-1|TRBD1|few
TGCGCCAGCAGTTGGACAGGCGTAAGGCCCCAGCATTTT
CASSWTGVRPQHF
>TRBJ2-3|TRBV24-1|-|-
TGTGCCACCAGTGACCCGACAACTAGCACAGATACGCAGTATTTT
CATSDPTTSTDTQYF
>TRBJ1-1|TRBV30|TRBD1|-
TGTGCCTGCGAACACAGGGGGCCGCGGAACACTGAAGCTTTCTTT
CACEHRGPRNTEAFF
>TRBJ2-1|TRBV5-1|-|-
TGCGCCAGCAGCCCTAGGGGGAGCTCCTACAATGAGCAGTTCTTC
CASSPRGSSYNEQFF
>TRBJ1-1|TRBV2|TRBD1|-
TGTGCCAGCAGCCCGGACAGGGCGAGCACTGAAGCTTTCTTT
CASSPDRASTEAFF
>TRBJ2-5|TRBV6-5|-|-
TGTGCCAGCAGTTACATTGGGCCAAGCACGGAGACCCAGTACTTC
CASSYIGPSTETQYF
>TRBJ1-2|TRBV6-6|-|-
TGTGCCAGCAGTTACTCCCAAGACAGCTATGGCTACACCTTC
CASSYSQDSYGYTF
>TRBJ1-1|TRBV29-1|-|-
TGCAGCGTTGCGGGGTCCCGTAACACTGAAGCTTTCTTT
CSVAGSRNTEAFF
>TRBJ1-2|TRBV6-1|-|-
TGTGCCAGCAGTGAAACAGGCCTGGGGGGCTACACCTTC
CASSETGLGGYTF
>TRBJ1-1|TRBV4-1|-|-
TGCGCCAGCAGCCAAAACATGGCTGAAGCTTTCTTT
CASSQNMAEAFF
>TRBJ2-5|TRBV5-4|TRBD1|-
TGTGCCAGCAGCAACTACGGGACAGCACAAGAGACCCAGTACTTC
CASSNYGTAQETQYF
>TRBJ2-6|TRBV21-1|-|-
TGTGCCAGCAGCAATGGGTATGGTGGGGGCGGCTCTGGGGCCAACGTCCTGACTTTC
CASSNGYGGGGSGANVLTF
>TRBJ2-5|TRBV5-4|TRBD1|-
TGTGCCAGCAGCTCCACAGGGGATCAAGAGACCCAGTACTTC
CASSSTGDQETQYF
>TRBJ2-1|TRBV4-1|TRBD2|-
TGCGCCAGCAGCCAAGATAGGCGGGAGTTCTACAATGAGCAGTTCTTC
CASSQDRREFYNEQFF
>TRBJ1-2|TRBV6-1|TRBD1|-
TGTGCCAGCAGTGGGAGTGGGACAGGGTTTATCTATGGCTACACCTTC
CASSGSGTGFIYGYTF
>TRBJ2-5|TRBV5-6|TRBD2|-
TGTGCCAGCAGCTTCCCGACGACTAGCGGGAAGACCCAGTACTTC
CASSFPTTSGKTQYF